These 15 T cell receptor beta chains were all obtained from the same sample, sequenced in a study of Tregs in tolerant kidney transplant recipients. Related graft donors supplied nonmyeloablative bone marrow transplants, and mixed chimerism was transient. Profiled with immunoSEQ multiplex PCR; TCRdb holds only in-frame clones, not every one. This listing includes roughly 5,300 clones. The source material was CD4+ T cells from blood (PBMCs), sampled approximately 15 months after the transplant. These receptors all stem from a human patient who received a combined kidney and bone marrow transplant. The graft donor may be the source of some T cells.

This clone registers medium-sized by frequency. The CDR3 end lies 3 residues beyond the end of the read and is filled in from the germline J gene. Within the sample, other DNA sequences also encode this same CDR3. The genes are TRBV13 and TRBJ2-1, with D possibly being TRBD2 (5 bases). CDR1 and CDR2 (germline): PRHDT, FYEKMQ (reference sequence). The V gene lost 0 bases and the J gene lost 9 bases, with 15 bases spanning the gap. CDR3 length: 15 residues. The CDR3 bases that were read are TGTGCCAGCAGCTTAGGCCTTGCCGGGGTCGGTGAG. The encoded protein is CASSLGLAGVGE. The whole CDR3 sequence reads CASSLGLAGVGEQFF.

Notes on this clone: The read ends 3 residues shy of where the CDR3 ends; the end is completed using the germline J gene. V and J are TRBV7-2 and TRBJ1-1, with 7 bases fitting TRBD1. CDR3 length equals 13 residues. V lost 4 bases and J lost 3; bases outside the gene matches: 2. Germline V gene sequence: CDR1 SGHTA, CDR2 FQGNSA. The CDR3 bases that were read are TGTGCCAGCAGCTCCGACAGGGACACTGAA. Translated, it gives CASSSDRDTE. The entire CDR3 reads CASSSDRDTEAFF.

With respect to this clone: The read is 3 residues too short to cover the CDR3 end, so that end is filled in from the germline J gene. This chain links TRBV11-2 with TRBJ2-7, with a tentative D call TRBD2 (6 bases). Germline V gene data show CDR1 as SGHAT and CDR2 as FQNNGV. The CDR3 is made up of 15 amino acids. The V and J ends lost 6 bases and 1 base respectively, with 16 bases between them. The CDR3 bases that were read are TGTGCCAGCAGGGGGGGAGTGGTGGGATCCTACGAG. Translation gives CASRGGVVGSYE. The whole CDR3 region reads CASRGGVVGSYEQYF.

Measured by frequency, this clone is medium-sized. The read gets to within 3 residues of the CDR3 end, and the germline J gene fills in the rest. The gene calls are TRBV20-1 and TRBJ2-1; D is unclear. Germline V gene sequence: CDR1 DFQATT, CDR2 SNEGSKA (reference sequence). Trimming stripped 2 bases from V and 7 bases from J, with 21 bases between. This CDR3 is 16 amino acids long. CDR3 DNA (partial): TGCAGTGCTAGACAATTCAGAACAGAGTTAGGGAATGAG. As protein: CSARQFRTELGNE. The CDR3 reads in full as CSARQFRTELGNEQFF.

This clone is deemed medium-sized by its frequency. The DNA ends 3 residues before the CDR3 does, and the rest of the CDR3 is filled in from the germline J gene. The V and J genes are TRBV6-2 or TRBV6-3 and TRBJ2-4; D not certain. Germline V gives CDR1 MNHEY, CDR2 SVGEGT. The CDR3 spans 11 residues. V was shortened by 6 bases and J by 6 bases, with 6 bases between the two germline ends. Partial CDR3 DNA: TGTGCCAGCAGCCAAGGAAACATT. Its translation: CASSQGNI. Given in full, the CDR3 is CASSQGNIQYF.

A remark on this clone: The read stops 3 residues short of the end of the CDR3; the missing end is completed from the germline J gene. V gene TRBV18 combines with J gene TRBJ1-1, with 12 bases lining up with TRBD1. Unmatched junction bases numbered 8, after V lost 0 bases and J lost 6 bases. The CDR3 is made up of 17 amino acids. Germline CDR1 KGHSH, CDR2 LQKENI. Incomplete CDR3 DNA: TGTGCCAGCTCACCACCGGGACAGGGGGCGATTGGTGCTGAA. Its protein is CASSPPGQGAIGAE. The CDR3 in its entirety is CASSPPGQGAIGAEAFF.

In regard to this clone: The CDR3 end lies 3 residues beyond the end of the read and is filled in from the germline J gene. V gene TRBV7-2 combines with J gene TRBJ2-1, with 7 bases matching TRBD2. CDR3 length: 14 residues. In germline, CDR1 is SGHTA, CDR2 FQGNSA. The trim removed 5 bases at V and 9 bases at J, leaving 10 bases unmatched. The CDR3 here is CASSLLRGRGEQFF. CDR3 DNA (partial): TGTGCCAGCAGCCTACTCCGGGGGAGGGGTGAG.

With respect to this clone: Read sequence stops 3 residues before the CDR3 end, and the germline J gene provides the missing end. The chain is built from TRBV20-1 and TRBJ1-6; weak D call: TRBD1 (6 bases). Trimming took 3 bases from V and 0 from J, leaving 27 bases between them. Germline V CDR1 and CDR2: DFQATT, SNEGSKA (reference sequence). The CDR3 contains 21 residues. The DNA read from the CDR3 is TGCAGTGCTAGGTCTTTCGGGTACGAGTCAGGGGTGAGCTCCTATAATTCACCC. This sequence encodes CSARSFGYESGVSSYNSP. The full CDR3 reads CSARSFGYESGVSSYNSPLHF.

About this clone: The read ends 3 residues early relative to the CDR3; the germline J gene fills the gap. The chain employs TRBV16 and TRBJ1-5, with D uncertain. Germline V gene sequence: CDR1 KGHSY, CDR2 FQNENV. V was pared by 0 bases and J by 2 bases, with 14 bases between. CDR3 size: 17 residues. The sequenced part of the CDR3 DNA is TGTGCCAGCAGCCAATCGTACGGGGTCGCGGGCAATCAGCCC. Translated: CASSQSYGVAGNQP. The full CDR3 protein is CASSQSYGVAGNQPQHF.

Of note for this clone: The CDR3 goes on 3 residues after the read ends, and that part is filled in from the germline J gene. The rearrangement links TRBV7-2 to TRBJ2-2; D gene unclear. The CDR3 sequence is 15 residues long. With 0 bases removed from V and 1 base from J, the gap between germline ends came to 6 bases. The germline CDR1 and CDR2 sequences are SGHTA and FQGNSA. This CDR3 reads CASSLANWNTGELFF. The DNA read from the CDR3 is TGTGCCAGCAGCTTAGCGAACTGGAACACCGGGGAG.

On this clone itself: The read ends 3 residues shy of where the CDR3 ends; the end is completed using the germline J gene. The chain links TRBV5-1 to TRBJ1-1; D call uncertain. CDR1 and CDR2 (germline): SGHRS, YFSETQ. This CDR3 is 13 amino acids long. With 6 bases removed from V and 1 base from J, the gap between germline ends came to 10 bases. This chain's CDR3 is CASKLLANTEAFF. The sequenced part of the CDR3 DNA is TGCGCCAGCAAACTTCTAGCGAACACTGAA. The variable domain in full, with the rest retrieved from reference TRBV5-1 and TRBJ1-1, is KAGVTQTPRYLIKTRGQQVTLSCSPISGHRSVSWYQQTPGQGLQFLFEYFSETQRNKGNFPGRFSGRQFSNSRSEMNVSTLELGDSALYLCASKLLANTEAFFGQGTRLTVV.

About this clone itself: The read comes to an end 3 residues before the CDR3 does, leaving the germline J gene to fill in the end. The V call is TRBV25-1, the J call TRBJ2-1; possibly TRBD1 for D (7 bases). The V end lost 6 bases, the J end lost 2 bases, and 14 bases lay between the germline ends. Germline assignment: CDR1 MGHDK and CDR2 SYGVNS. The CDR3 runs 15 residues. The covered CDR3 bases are TGTGCCAGCAGCTTGACAGGGAGGACCTACAATGAG. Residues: CASSLTGRTYNE. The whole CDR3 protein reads CASSLTGRTYNEQFF.

This CDR3 reads CASSRGTREETQYF. CDR3 DNA, as far as it was read: TGCGCCAGCAGCCGAGGGACTAGAGAAGAGACC. The V call is TRBV10-1, the J call TRBJ2-5; 8 bases match TRBD2. The read gets to within 3 residues of the CDR3 end, and the germline J gene fills in the rest. The CDR3 totals 14 residues. With 6 bases clipped from V and 3 bases from J, the junction kept 6 bases outside the gene matches. Germline V CDR1 and CDR2: WNHNN, SYGVQD (reference sequence).

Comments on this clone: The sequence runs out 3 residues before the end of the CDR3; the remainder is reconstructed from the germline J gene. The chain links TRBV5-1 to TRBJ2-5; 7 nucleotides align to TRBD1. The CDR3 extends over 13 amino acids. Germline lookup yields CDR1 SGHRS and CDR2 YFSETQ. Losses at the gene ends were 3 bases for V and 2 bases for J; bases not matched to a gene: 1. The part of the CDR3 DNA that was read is TGCGCCAGCAGCTCCAGGGGGCAAGAGACC. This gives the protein CASSSRGQET. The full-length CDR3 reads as CASSSRGQETQYF. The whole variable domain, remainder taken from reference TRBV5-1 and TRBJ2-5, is KAGVTQTPRYLIKTRGQQVTLSCSPISGHRSVSWYQQTPGQGLQFLFEYFSETQRNKGNFPGRFSGRQFSNSRSEMNVSTLELGDSALYLCASSSRGQETQYFGPGTRLLVL.

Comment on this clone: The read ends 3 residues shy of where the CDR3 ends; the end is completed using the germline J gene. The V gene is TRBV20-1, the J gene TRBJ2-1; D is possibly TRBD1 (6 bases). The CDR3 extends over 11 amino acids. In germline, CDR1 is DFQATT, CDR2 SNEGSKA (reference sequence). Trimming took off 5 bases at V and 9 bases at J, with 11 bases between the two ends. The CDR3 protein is CSAYGQIEQFF. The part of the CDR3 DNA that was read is TGCAGTGCTTACGGACAGATTGAG.